The clone carrying this TCR beta chain was picked up a small number of times. Cells are PBMCs isolated from around 10 ml of fresh blood. It was RNA transcripts that yielded the amplified TCR beta CDR3 regions. RT-PCR in the first round (using the HTBI primer set) targeted the TCR CDR3. Via MiXCR, TCRdb re-called the multiplex PCR reads, giving one row per CDR3 protein. The profile shows approximately 360,000 distinct CDR3 sequences, approximately 25% of them singletons. This record comes from a study of T cells in Graves' hyperthyroidism and ophthalmopathy. Trimming cost V 4 bases and J 5 bases, with 14 bases left between them. This CDR3 has 14 amino acids. Germline CDR1 and CDR2: SGDLS and YYNGEE.

Sequencing was performed on blood. This TCR was sampled from a man aged 50 or older with Graves' hyperthyroidism. V gene TRBV9 combines with J gene TRBJ2-3; no definite D call. The CDR3 DNA reads TGTGCCAGCAGCAGATCATTGGCCGGAGATACGCAGTATTTT. It yields the protein CASSRSLAGDTQYF.